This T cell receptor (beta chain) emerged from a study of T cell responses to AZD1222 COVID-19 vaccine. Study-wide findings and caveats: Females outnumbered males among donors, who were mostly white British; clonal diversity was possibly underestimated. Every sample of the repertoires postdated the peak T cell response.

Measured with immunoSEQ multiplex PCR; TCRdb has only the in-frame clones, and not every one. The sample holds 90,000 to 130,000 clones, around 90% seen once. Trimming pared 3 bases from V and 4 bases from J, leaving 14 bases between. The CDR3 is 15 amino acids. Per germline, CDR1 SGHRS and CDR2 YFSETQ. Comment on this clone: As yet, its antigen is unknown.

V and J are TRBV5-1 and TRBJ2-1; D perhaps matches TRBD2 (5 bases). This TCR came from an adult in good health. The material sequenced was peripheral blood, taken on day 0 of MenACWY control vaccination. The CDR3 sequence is CASSSPEDGYNEQFF. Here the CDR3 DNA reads TGCGCCAGCAGCTCTCCGGAGGACGGATACAATGAGCAGTTCTTC.